Listed below are T cell receptor beta chains from one sample, sequenced in a study of blood T cell repertoires in COVID-19. Data came from immunoSEQ multiplex PCR; TCRdb stores just in-frame clones and leaves some out. The sample shows under 100,000 clones, over 75% of them seen only once. Sequencing was done on a sample of peripheral blood. The receptors derive from a man older than 75 with active or convalescent COVID-19. Each CDR3 is given with its conserved first and last residue. Fields, in order: J gene, D gene, V gene, clone size, CDR3 DNA, CDR3 protein. D genes are given only for firm matches. For some rows the clone size is stated as once, few or many, or as a class when expanded; others skip it.

TRBJ2-1	TRBD1	TRBV5-1	once	TGCGCCAGCAGCTTGGGACAGGGTTACTACAATGAGCAGTTCTTC	CASSLGQGYYNEQFF
TRBJ2-3	TRBD2	TRBV14	.	TGTGCCAGCAGCCAAGACCTGGCAGGCCGGGGGGGCACAGATACGCAGTATTTT	CASSQDLAGRGGTDTQYF
TRBJ1-5	.	TRBV5-5	few	TGTGCCAGCAGCCCGGGAGGTAGCAATCAGCCCCAGCATTTT	CASSPGGSNQPQHF
TRBJ1-5	.	TRBV7-8	.	TGTGCCAGCAGCTTAGGGACAGCTCAGCCCCAGCATTTT	CASSLGTAQPQHF
TRBJ1-6	.	TRBV3-1/TRBV3-2	.	TGTGCCAGCAGCCAGGGGGGCTCCTATAATTCACCCCTCCACTTT	CASSQGGSYNSPLHF
TRBJ1-5	.	TRBV2	.	TGTGCCAGCAGGGGGGATCTCGGGAGGAATCAGCCCCAGCATTTT	CASRGDLGRNQPQHF
TRBJ1-6	TRBD1	TRBV2	.	TGTGCCAGCAGTTTCCGGACAGGCGATTCACCCCTCCACTTT	CASSFRTGDSPLHF
TRBJ1-1	TRBD1	TRBV5-1	.	TGCGCCAGCAGCCAGACAGGGGGTGTCACTGAAGCTTTCTTT	CASSQTGGVTEAFF
TRBJ2-3	.	TRBV14	.	TGTGCCAGCAGCCTCAGGGGTGCAGATACGCAGTATTTT	CASSLRGADTQYF
TRBJ1-2	.	TRBV5-1	.	TGCGCCAGCAGCTTGGGACAGATAATACGAGTGTCAGACTATGGCTACACCTTC	CASSLGQIIRVSDYGYTF
TRBJ1-5	TRBD1	TRBV19	.	TGTGCCAGTAGTATAAGGACAGGGGGCGATGATCAGCCCCAGCATTTT	CASSIRTGGDDQPQHF
TRBJ1-1	TRBD1	TRBV5-6	once	TGTGCCAGCAGCTCGGACAGGCGGACGAACACTGAAGCTTTCTTT	CASSSDRRTNTEAFF
TRBJ2-1	TRBD2	TRBV6-2/TRBV6-3	.	TGTGCCAGCAGTTACGGGGTAGCGGGGGGTTACAATGAGCAGTTCTTC	CASSYGVAGGYNEQFF
TRBJ2-2	.	TRBV5-5	.	TGTGCCAGCAGCTCCCGCGCGCAGGGCGCGAACACCGGGGAGCTGTTTTTT	CASSSRAQGANTGELFF
TRBJ1-5	TRBD1	TRBV11-3	.	TGTGCCAGCACCCAGGGCGGACAGGGGGGCAATCAGCCCCAGCATTTT	CASTQGGQGGNQPQHF
TRBJ1-4	.	TRBV6-2/TRBV6-3	.	TGTGCCAGCAGTTACTCGAGAATGGGGAGTGGAGAAAAACTGTTTTTT	CASSYSRMGSGEKLFF
TRBJ2-3	TRBD2	TRBV3-1/TRBV3-2	.	TGTGCCAGCAGCCGACGGACTAGCGGGGGGGCAACAGATACGCAGTATTTT	CASSRRTSGGATDTQYF
TRBJ2-7	TRBD1	TRBV28	.	TGTGCCAGCAGTCCCGGGACAGGGGGCCACGAGCAGTACTTC	CASSPGTGGHEQYF
TRBJ2-5	TRBD2	TRBV20-1	.	TGCAGTGCTAGTGGGGGAGGGGCTAACCAAGAGACCCAGTACTTC	CSASGGGANQETQYF
TRBJ1-4	.	TRBV25-1	.	TGTGCCAGCACCCCCGCGGCAAGTGAAAAACTGTTTTTT	CASTPAASEKLFF
TRBJ2-5	.	TRBV5-5	.	TGTGCCAGCAGCGACGACAGGGGAGGGGAGACCCAGTACTTC	CASSDDRGGETQYF
TRBJ1-2	TRBD1	TRBV6-2/TRBV6-3	.	TGTGCCAGCAGTTGGGAGACAGGGACTGGCTACACCTTC	CASSWETGTGYTF
TRBJ2-7	.	TRBV7-2	.	TGTGCCAGCAGCTTTAGACAGTACGAGCAGTACTTC	CASSFRQYEQYF
TRBJ2-1	TRBD2	TRBV7-7	.	TGTGCCAGCAGCTCCCTGGCTAGCGGAGGTAATGAGCAGTTCTTC	CASSSLASGGNEQFF
TRBJ1-1	.	TRBV7-2	.	TGTGCCAGCAGCCCGAACAGTCTTGAAGCTTTCTTT	CASSPNSLEAFF
TRBJ1-5	TRBD1	TRBV7-9	.	TGTGCCAGCAGTCTGACAGGGGGGGTGAATCAGCCCCAGCATTTT	CASSLTGGVNQPQHF
TRBJ2-1	TRBD2	TRBV4-3	.	TGCGCCAGCAGCCAAGATCTGCTAGCGGGTGCTCGTCGGTTCTTC	CASSQDLLAGARRFF
TRBJ1-4	TRBD1	TRBV14	few	TGTGCCAGCAGCCGTGGACAGGGGCGCGAAAAACTGTTTTTT	CASSRGQGREKLFF
TRBJ2-7	.	TRBV9	once	TGTGCCAGCAGCGTAGAGGGGGGGCTTACCTACGAGCAGTACTTC	CASSVEGGLTYEQYF
TRBJ2-3	TRBD1	TRBV4-1	few	TGCGCCAGCAGCCAAAATTACATCCGGACAGGGACTAGCACAGATACGCAGTATTTT	CASSQNYIRTGTSTDTQYF
TRBJ2-7	.	TRBV30	.	TGTGGGGGGCGTTCCCCAGCCGGTTACGAGCAGTACTTC	CGGRSPAGYEQYF
TRBJ2-5	TRBD1	TRBV6-5	.	TGTGCCAGCAGCCAAGACAGGGTCCGGACCCAGTACTTC	CASSQDRVRTQYF
TRBJ1-1	.	TRBV2	.	TGTGCCAGCAGTGTTCAGGGGAACACTGAAGCTTTCTTT	CASSVQGNTEAFF
TRBJ1-1	.	TRBV9	.	TGTGCCAGCAGCCCCTTTTCCCCTAACACTGAAGCTTTCTTT	CASSPFSPNTEAFF
TRBJ1-5	.	TRBV20-1	once	TGCAGTGTTGGAGGGAACCAGCCCCAGCATTTT	CSVGGNQPQHF
TRBJ2-3	TRBD1	TRBV4-1	.	TGCGCCAGCAGCCGAAACCGGGACAGAAGCACAGATACGCAGTATTTT	CASSRNRDRSTDTQYF
TRBJ2-4	TRBD2	TRBV3-1/TRBV3-2	few	TGTGCCAGCAGCCGTGGAGGACTAGCGGGGGGGCCATCAGTCAAAAACATTCAGTACTTC	CASSRGGLAGGPSVKNIQYF
TRBJ1-3	.	TRBV15	.	TGTGCCACCAGCAGAGATATACAGGGTTCTGGAAACACCATATATTTT	CATSRDIQGSGNTIYF
TRBJ1-4	.	TRBV6-5	.	TGTGCCAGCGCCAGGGCAACTAATGAAAAACTGTTTTTT	CASARATNEKLFF
TRBJ2-5	TRBD2	TRBV5-8	.	TGTGCCAGCAGCTTGAGGGTTTTCGGCGGGGGGCAAGAGACCCAGTACTTC	CASSLRVFGGGQETQYF
TRBJ1-4	TRBD1	TRBV27	.	TGTGCCAGCAGTCCCCGGACAGGGGAGGGTGAAAAACTGTTTTTT	CASSPRTGEGEKLFF
TRBJ1-1	.	TRBV5-1	once	TGCGCCAGCAGCAAAGCACAGGGAGTTCCCACTGAAGCTTTCTTT	CASSKAQGVPTEAFF
TRBJ1-2	.	TRBV11-2	few	TGTGCCAGCAGCTTAGACATGGGCTCCTATGGCTACACCTTC	CASSLDMGSYGYTF
TRBJ2-4	TRBD1	TRBV19	.	TGTGCCAGCCCCGTAGGTGGACAGGCTAACATTCAGTACTTC	CASPVGGQANIQYF
TRBJ1-6	TRBD1	TRBV3-1/TRBV3-2	.	TGTGCCAGCAGCGTACGGGACAGGTATAATTCACCCCTCCACTTT	CASSVRDRYNSPLHF
TRBJ2-1	.	TRBV7-9	once	TGTGCCAGCAGCTCCCCCTATCGGACAGCAACTGATGAGCAGTTCTTC	CASSSPYRTATDEQFF
TRBJ2-2	TRBD2	TRBV9	.	TGTGCCAGCAGCACACCCGGGGGGGTGCCCGGGGAGCTGTTTTTT	CASSTPGGVPGELFF
TRBJ1-5	.	TRBV7-9	.	TGTGCCAGCAGCTTGGGAGAAATCGGCAATCAGCCCCAGCATTTT	CASSLGEIGNQPQHF
TRBJ1-1	TRBD1	TRBV4-2	.	TGTGCCAGCAGCCAAGATAAGTCTGGGGGACAGTACTGGGGGAACACTGAAGCTTTCTTT	CASSQDKSGGQYWGNTEAFF
TRBJ2-7	TRBD1	TRBV4-3	.	TGCGCCAGCAGCCGCACAGGGCCCCTGGACAGGGGCGAGCAGTACTTC	CASSRTGPLDRGEQYF
TRBJ1-5	TRBD1	TRBV7-9	.	TGTGCCAGCAGCCGGACAGGAACAACCCAGCCCCAGCATTTT	CASSRTGTTQPQHF
TRBJ1-4	.	TRBV30	.	TGTGCCTGGCATACAGATACCTATGAAAAACTGTTTTTT	CAWHTDTYEKLFF
TRBJ2-3	.	TRBV7-3	.	TGTGCCAGCAGCTTAAACCCACACTACACAGATACGCAGTATTTT	CASSLNPHYTDTQYF
TRBJ2-3	TRBD1	TRBV6-5	.	TGTGCCAGCAGGAGACAGGGGGAAGGAGATACGCAGTATTTT	CASRRQGEGDTQYF